This T cell receptor (beta chain) is drawn from a study of Ad26.COV2.S vaccination and SARS-CoV-2 variants. Broader study findings: Overall T cell responses may have been underestimated by the analyses of TCR breadth and depth.

Worth noting for this clone: The antigen remains unidentified.

The repertoire was sequenced with immunoSEQ multiplex PCR; TCRdb's copy has only in-frame clones and lacks some. Of about 94,000 clones listed, roughly 85% are singletons. The V gene lost 5 bases and the J gene lost 0 bases, with 8 bases spanning the gap. CDR1 and CDR2 (germline): SQVTM, ANQGSEA. The CDR3 loop spans 13 amino acids. The chain employs TRBV29-1 and TRBJ1-5; D is undetermined. This receptor was obtained from a human donor who had recovered from COVID-19. Sequenced material: peripheral blood, taken after recovery from COVID-19. The CDR3 DNA reads TGCAGCGTTCGGACGGATAGCAATCAGCCCCAGCATTTT. Translation: CSVRTDSNQPQHF.